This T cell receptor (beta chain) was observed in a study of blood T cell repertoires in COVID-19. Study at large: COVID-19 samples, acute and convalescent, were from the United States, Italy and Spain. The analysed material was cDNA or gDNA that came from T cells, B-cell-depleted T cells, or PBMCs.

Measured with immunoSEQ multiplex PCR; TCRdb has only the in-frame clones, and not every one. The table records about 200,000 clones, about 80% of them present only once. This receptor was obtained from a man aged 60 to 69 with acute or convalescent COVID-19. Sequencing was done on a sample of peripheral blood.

CDR3 sequence (DNA): TGTGCCAGCAGCTTATTGTTGGCGGGGTCAGATACGCAGTATTTT. Protein: CASSLLLAGSDTQYF. This chain joins TRBV7-3 and TRBJ2-3, with TRBD2 as a possible D gene (6 bases). Germline-derived CDR1 and CDR2 are SGHTA and FQGTGA. Trimming stripped 2 bases from V and 4 bases from J, with 13 bases between. CDR3 length equals 15 residues.